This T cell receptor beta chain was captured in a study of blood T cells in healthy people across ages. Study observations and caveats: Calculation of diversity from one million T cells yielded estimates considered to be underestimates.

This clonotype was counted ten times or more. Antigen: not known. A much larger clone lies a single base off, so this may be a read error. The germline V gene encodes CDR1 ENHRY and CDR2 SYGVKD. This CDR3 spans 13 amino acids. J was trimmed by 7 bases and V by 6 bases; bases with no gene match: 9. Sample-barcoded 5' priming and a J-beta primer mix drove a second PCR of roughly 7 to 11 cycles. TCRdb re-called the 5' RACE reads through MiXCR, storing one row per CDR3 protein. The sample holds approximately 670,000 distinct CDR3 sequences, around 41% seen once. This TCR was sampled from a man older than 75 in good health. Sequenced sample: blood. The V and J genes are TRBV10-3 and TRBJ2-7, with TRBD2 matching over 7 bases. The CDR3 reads CAIRGPSGNEQYF. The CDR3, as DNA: TGTGCCATCAGGGGACCCAGCGGGAATGAGCAGTACTTC.